The 9 T cell receptor beta chains below all came from one sample that was sequenced in a study of regulatory T cells in long-lasting Graves disease. The time point here: newly diagnosed GD, antithyroid drugs for less than 3 months. PBMCs provided the RNA from which the TCR library was made. Investigators prepared the TCR beta libraries by applying iRepertoire HTBI primers and Arm-PCR of CDR3 regions. TCRdb analysed the multiplex PCR reads with MiXCR anew, one entry per CDR3 protein. The sample has about 470,000 distinct CDR3 sequences; about 15% are singletons. This sample was shared with a second study, whose subject was T cells in Graves' hyperthyroidism and ophthalmopathy.

Sample: peripheral blood mononuclear cells (PBMCs), taken at new diagnosis, from a patient treated with antithyroid drugs. These receptors were obtained from a woman in her 30s with Graves disease.

This clonotype has at least ten counts. This chain uses TRBV30 with TRBJ2-7, with D perhaps given as TRBD1 or TRBD2 (5 bases each). Trimming stripped 0 bases from V and 6 bases from J, with 9 bases between. The CDR3 spans 12 residues. Germline CDR1 and CDR2: GTSNPN and SVGIG (reference sequence). In DNA form, the CDR3 reads TGTGCCTGGAGTGTACCGGGGCCCGAGCAGTACTTC. The encoded protein is CAWSVPGPEQYF.

This clonotype came up a few times. The chain joins TRBV20-1 to TRBJ2-1, with 12 bases fitting TRBD2. This CDR3 has 17 amino acids. CDR1 is DFQATT and CDR2 is SNEGSKA in the germline V gene (reference sequence). The junction had 8 bases not matched to a gene; V was cut back by 5 bases and J by 0 bases. The CDR3 nucleotides are TGCAGTGCTCCGGGACTAGCGGGCTCTTCCTCCTACAATGAGCAGTTCTTC. Its translation is CSAPGLAGSSSYNEQFF.

The chain is built from TRBV13 and TRBJ2-3, with 7 bases aligning to TRBD1. The CDR3 covers 15 residues. CDR1 is PRHDT and CDR2 is FYEKMQ in the germline V gene (reference sequence). The V gene end was trimmed by 3 bases and the J gene end by 3 bases; junction bases not matched to a gene: 6. The CDR3 nucleotides read TGTGCCAGCAGCTTCGCGTACAGGGGTACAGATACGCAGTATTTT. Its translation: CASSFAYRGTDTQYF.

As concerns this clonotype: Sequence at one end of the junction differs from germline and may be a read error. The DNA of the CDR3 is TGTGCTAGCAGCTTCGCTCAAGGGGAGACAGGGTATTCACCCCTCCACTTT. This translates into CASSFAQGETGYSPLHF. V gene TRBV7-7 combines with J gene TRBJ1-6; TRBD1 aligns across 7 bases. This CDR3 region has 17 residues. The germline V gene encodes CDR1 SSHAT and CDR2 FNYEAQ (reference sequence).

This clonotype was observed a handful of times. This chain uses TRBV14 with TRBJ2-1; 11 bases map to TRBD2. Germline CDR1 is SGHDN and CDR2 is FVKESK. CDR3 length equals 14 residues. Unmatched junction bases numbered 3, after V lost 2 bases and J lost 9 bases. The CDR3 coding sequence is TGTGCCAGCAGCCAAACTAGCGGGAGAGCTGAGCAGTTCTTC. Translation gives CASSQTSGRAEQFF.

In the case of this clonotype: At one of its ends the junction is not consistent with the germline gene, which may arise from a read error. V usage is TRBV6-9 and J usage is TRBJ2-5, with TRBD2 identical over 13 bases. This CDR3 region has 15 residues. Per germline, CDR1 MNHGY and CDR2 SVAAGI. The CDR3 here is CASSSQGLAGEAQYF. The CDR3 nucleotides are TGTGCCAGCAGTTCCCAAGGACTAGCGGGAGAGGCCCAGTACTTC.

This clonotype was recorded many times. The rearrangement uses TRBV7-8 and TRBJ2-1; TRBD2 is a possible D gene (6 bases). The CDR3 is made up of 14 amino acids. Germline V gene lookup returns CDR1 SGHVS and CDR2 FQNEAQ. V was clipped by 6 bases and J by 3 bases, with 12 bases between them. The CDR3 sequence is CASRPSAIYNEQFF. For the CDR3, the DNA is TGTGCCAGCAGGCCTAGCGCGATCTACAATGAGCAGTTCTTC.

The table lists this clonotype with many counts. This sequence joins TRBV2 and TRBJ1-5, with TRBD1 matching 7 bases. With V trimmed by 3 bases and J by 3 bases, 14 bases remained unmatched. Germline lookup yields CDR1 SNHLY and CDR2 FYNNEI. This CDR3 region has 18 residues. CDR3 protein: CASSEARGVDRTNQPQHF. CDR3 coding DNA: TGTGCCAGCAGTGAGGCCCGCGGTGTGGACAGGACCAATCAGCCCCAGCATTTT.

The chain joins TRBV27 to TRBJ1-4, with a possible D match to TRBD1 (5 bases). In germline, CDR1 is MNHEY, CDR2 SMNVEV (reference sequence). This CDR3 contains 14 residues. V was trimmed by 1 base and J by 8 bases, leaving 11 bases between them. CDR3 amino acids: CASSLFGTPEKLFF. The CDR3 coding sequence is TGTGCCAGCAGTTTATTCGGGACGCCCGAAAAACTGTTTTTT.